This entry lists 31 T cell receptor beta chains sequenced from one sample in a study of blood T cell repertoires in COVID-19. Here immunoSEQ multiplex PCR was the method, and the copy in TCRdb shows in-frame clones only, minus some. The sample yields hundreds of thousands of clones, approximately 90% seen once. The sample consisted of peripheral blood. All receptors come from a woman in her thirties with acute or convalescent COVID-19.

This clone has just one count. Here the CDR3 reads CASSYRVWAEAFF. The CDR3 DNA follows: TGTGCCAGCAGCTACAGGGTATGGGCTGAAGCTTTCTTT. The V call is TRBV28, the J call TRBJ1-1, with a weak D call TRBD1 (6 bases). This CDR3 has 13 amino acids. From germline, CDR1 is MDHEN and CDR2 SYDVKM. V was pared by 6 bases and J by 6 bases, with 14 bases between.

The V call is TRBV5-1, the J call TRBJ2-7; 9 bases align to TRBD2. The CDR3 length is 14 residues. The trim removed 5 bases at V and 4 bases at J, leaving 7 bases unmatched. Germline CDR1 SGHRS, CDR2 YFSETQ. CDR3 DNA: TGCGCCAGCAGGGCGTTTAGCGGGGGTTACGAGCAGTACTTC. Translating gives CASRAFSGGYEQYF.

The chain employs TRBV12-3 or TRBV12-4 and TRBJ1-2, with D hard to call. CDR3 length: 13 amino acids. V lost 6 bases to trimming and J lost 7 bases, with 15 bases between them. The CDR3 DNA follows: TGTGCCAGCAGGGGCCGCGCTCAGGCTGGCTACACCTTC. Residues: CASRGRAQAGYTF.

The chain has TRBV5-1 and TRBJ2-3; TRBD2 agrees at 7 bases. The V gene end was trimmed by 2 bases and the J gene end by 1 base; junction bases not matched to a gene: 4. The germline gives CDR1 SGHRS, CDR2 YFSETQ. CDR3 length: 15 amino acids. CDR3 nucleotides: TGCGCCAGCAGCTTACCCCTAGCGGGCACAGATACGCAGTATTTT. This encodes CASSLPLAGTDTQYF.

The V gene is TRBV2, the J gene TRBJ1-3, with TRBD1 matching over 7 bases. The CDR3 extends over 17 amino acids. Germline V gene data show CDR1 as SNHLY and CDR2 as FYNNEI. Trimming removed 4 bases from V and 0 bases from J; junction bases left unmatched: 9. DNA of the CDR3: TGTGCCAGCAGTGTTGGGACAGCTCCCTTCTCTGGAAACACCATATATTTT. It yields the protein CASSVGTAPFSGNTIYF.

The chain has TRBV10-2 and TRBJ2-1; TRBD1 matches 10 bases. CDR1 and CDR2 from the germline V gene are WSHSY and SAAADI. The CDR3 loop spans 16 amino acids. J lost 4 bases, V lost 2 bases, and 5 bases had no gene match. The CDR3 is CASSEEPGQGYNEQFF. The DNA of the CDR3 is TGCGCCAGCAGTGAGGAACCGGGACAGGGGTACAATGAGCAGTTCTTC.

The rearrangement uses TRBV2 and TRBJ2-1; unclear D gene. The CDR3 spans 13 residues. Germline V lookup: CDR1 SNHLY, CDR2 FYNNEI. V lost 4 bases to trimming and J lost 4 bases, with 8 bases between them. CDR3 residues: CASSGTFYNEQFF. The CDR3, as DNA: TGTGCCAGCAGTGGAACATTTTACAATGAGCAGTTCTTC. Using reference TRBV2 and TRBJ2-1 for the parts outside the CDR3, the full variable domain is EPEVTQTPSHQVTQMGQEVILRCVPISNHLYFYWYRQILGQKVEFLVSFYNNEISEKSEIFDDQFSVERPDGSNFTLKIRSTKLEDSAMYFCASSGTFYNEQFFGPGTRLTVL.

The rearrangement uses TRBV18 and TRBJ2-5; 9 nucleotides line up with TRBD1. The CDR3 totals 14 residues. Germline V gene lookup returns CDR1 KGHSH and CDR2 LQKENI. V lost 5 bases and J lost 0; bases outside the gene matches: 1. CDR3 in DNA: TGTGCCAGCTCAAGGGACAGGGACCAAGAGACCCAGTACTTC. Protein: CASSRDRDQETQYF.

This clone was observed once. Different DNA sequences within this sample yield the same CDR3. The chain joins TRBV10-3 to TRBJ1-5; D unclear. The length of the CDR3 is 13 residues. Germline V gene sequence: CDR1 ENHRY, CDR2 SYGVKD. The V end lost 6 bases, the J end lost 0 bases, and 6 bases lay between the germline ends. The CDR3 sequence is CAISRDSNQPQHF. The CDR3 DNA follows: TGTGCCATCAGCCGAGATAGCAATCAGCCCCAGCATTTT.

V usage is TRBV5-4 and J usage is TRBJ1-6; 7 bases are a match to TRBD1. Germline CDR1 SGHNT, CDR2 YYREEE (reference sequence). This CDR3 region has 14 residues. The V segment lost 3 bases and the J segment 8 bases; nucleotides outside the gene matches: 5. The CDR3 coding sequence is TGTGCCAGCAGCTATGACAGGGCGTATTCACCCCTCCACTTT. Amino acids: CASSYDRAYSPLHF.

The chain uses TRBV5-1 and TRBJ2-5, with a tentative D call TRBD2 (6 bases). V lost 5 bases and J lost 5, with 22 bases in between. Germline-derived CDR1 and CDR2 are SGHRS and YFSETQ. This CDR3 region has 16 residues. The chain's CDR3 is CASSSTEGNVRETQYF. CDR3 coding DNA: TGCGCCAGCAGTTCAACGGAGGGAAACGTCCGCGAGACCCAGTACTTC.

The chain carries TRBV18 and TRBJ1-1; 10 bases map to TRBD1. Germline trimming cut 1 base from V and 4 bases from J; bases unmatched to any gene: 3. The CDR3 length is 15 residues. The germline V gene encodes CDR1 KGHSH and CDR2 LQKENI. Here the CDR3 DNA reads TGTGCCAGCTCACCACGGGGACAGGGGACCACTGAAGCTTTCTTT. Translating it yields CASSPRGQGTTEAFF.

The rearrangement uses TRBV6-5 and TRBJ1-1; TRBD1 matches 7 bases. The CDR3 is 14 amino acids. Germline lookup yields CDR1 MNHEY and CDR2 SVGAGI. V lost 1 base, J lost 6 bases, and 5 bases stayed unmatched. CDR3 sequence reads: CASSYLGGWAEAFF. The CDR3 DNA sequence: TGTGCCAGCAGTTACTTAGGGGGCTGGGCTGAAGCTTTCTTT.

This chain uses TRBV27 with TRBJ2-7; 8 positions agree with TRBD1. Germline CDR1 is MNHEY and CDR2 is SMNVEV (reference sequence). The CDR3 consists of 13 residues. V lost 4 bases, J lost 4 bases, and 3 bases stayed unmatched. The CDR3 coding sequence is TGTGCCAGCAGTTGGCACAGGGGGTACGAGCAGTACTTC. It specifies CASSWHRGYEQYF.

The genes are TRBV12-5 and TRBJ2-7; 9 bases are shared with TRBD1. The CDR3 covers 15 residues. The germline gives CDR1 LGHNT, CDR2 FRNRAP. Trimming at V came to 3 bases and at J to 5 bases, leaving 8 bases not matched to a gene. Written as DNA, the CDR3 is TGTGCTAGTGGTTTTTTTTCACAGGGGGCCAACGAGCAGTACTTC. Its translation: CASGFFSQGANEQYF.

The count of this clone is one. The CDR3 DNA sequence: TGCGCCAGCAGCCTTAGCGGCAATGAGCAGTTCTTC. It is translated as CASSLSGNEQFF. The V gene is TRBV5-1, the J gene TRBJ2-1; D perhaps matches TRBD2 (6 bases). Germline lookup yields CDR1 SGHRS and CDR2 YFSETQ. Trimming shortened V by 4 bases and J by 6 bases, and 8 bases separated the two germline ends. This CDR3 spans 12 amino acids.

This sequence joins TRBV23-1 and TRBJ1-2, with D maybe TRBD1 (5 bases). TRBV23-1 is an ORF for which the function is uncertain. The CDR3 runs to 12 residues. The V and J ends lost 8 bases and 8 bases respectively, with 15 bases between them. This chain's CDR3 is CASRQTGWGYTF. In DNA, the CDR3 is TGCGCCAGCCGACAGACGGGTTGGGGCTACACCTTC.

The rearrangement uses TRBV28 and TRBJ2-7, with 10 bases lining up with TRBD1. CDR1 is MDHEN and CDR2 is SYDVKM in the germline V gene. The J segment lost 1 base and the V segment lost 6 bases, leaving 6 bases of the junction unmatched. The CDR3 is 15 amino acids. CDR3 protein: CASRRDRGRSYEQYF. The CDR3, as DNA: TGTGCCAGCAGAAGAGACAGGGGGCGATCCTACGAGCAGTACTTC. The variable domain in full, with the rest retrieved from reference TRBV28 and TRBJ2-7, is DVKVTQSSRYLVKRTGEKVFLECVQDMDHENMFWYRQDPGLGLRLIYFSYDVKMKEKGDIPEGYSVSREKKERFSLILESASTNQTSMYLCASRRDRGRSYEQYFGPGTRLTVT.

The CDR3 protein is CASSLGSGRGYTF. The DNA for the CDR3 is TGTGCCAGCAGTTTAGGGTCAGGGCGAGGCTACACCTTC. The chain joins TRBV28 to TRBJ1-2; perhaps TRBD1 as D (5 bases). V lost 2 bases and J lost 8, with 12 bases in between. In germline, CDR1 is MDHEN, CDR2 SYDVKM. The CDR3 totals 13 residues.

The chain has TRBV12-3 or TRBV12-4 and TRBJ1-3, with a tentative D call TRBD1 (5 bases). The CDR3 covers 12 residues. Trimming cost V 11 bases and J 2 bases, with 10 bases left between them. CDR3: CAGGTAGNTIYF. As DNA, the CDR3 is TGTGCCGGCGGGACTGCTGGAAACACCATATATTTT.

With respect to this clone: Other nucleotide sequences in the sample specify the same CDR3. CDR3 in amino acids: CASSLGQNTEAFF. For the CDR3, the DNA is TGTGCCAGCAGCCTCGGACAGAACACTGAAGCTTTCTTT. The V call is TRBV7-9, the J call TRBJ1-1, with TRBD1 as a possible D gene (5 bases). The V gene lost 5 bases and the J gene lost 1 base, with 8 bases spanning the gap. The CDR3 has 13 amino acids. Germline-derived CDR1 and CDR2 are SEHNR and FQNEAQ (reference sequence).

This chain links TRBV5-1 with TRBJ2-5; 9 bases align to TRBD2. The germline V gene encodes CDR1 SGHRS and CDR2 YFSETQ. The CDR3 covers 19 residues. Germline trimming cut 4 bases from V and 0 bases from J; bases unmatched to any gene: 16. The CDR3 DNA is TGCGCCAGCAGCGTGGATTGGGAGCGGGGGGACTCCAACCAAGAGACCCAGTACTTC. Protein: CASSVDWERGDSNQETQYF.

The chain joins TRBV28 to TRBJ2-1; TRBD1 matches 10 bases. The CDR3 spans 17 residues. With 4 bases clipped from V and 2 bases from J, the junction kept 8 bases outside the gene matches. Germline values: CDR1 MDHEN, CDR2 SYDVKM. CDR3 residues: CASSSPTGTGAYNEQFF. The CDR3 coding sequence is TGTGCCAGCAGTTCACCTACCGGGACAGGGGCCTACAATGAGCAGTTCTTC.

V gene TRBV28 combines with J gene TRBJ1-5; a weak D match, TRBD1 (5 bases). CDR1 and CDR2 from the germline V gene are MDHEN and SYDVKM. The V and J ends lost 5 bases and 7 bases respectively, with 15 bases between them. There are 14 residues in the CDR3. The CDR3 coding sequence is TGTGCCAGCAGTCAAGGCGGGGGAGGGCAGCCCCAGCATTTT. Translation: CASSQGGGGQPQHF.

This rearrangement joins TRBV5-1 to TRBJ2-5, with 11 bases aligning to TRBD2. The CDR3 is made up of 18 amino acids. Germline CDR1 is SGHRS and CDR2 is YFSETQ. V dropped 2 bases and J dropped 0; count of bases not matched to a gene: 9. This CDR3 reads CASSFDLAGGRYQETQYF. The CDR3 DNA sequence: TGCGCCAGCAGCTTTGACCTAGCGGGGGGAAGGTACCAAGAGACCCAGTACTTC.

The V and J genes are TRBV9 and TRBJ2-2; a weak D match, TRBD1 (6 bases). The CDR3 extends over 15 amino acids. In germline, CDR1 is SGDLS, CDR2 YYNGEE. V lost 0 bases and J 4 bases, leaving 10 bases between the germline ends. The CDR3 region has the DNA TGTGCCAGCAGCGTAGGGGTAGGGGGCACCGGGGAGCTGTTTTTT. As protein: CASSVGVGGTGELFF.

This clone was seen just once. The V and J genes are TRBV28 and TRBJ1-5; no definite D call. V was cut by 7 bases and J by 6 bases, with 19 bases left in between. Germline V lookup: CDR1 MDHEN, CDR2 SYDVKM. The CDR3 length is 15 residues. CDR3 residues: CASIPGSRMRQPQHF. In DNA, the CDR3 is TGTGCCAGCATTCCGGGATCCAGAATGCGTCAGCCCCAGCATTTT.

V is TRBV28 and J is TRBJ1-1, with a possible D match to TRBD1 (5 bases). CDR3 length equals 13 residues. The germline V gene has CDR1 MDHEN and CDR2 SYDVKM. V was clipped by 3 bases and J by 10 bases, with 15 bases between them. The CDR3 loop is CASSFTAWGGAFF. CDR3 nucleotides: TGTGCCAGCAGTTTTACTGCTTGGGGGGGAGCTTTCTTT.

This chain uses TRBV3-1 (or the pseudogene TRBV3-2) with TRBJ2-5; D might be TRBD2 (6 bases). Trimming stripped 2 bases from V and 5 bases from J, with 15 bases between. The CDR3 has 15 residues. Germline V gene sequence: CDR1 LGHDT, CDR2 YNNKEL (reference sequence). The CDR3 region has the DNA TGTGCCAGCAGCCAACGTGCGGGATCAGTTGAGACCCAGTACTTC. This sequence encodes CASSQRAGSVETQYF.

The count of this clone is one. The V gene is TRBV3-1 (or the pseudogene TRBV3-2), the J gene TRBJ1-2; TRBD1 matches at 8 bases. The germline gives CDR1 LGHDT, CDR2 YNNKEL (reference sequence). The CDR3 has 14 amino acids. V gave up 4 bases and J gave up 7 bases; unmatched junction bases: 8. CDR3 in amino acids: CASSPRTGSSGYTF. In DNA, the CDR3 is TGTGCCAGCAGCCCCCGGACAGGGAGTAGTGGCTACACCTTC.

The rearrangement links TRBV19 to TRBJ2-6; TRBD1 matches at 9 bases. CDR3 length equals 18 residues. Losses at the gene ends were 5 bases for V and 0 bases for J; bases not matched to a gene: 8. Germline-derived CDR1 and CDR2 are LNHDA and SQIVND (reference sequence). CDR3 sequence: CASSPGQGPSSGANVLTF. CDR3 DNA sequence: TGTGCCAGTAGTCCAGGACAGGGGCCCTCCTCTGGGGCCAACGTCCTGACTTTC.